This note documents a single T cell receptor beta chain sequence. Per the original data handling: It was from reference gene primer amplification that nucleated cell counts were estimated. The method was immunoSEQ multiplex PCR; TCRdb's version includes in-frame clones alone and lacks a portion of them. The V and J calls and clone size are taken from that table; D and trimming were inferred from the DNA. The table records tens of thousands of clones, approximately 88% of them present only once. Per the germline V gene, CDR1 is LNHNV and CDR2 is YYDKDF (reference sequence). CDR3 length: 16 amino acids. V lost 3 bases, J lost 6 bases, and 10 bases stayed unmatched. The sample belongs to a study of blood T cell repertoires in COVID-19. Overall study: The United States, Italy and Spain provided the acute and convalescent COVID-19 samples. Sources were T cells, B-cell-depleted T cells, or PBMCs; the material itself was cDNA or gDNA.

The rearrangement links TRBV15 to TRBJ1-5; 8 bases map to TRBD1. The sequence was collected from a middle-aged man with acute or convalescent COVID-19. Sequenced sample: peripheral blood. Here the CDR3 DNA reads TGTGCCACCAGCAGGCCCCGGACAGGGTTTGCTCAGCCCCAGCATTTT. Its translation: CATSRPRTGFAQPQHF.